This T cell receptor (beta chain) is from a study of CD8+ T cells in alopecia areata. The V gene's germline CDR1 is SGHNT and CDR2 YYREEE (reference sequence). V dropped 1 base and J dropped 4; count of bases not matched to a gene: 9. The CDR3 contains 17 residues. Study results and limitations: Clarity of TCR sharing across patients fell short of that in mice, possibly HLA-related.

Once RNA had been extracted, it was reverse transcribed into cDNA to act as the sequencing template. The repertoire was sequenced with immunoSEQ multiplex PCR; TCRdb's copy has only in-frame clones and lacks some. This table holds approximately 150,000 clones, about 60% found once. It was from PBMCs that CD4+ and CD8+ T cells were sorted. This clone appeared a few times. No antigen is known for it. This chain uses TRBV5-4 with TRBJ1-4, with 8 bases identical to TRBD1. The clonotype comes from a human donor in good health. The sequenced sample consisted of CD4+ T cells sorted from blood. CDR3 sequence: CASSLPHRQGSNEKLFF. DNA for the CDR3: TGTGCCAGCAGCTTGCCCCACCGACAGGGGAGTAATGAAAAACTGTTTTTT.